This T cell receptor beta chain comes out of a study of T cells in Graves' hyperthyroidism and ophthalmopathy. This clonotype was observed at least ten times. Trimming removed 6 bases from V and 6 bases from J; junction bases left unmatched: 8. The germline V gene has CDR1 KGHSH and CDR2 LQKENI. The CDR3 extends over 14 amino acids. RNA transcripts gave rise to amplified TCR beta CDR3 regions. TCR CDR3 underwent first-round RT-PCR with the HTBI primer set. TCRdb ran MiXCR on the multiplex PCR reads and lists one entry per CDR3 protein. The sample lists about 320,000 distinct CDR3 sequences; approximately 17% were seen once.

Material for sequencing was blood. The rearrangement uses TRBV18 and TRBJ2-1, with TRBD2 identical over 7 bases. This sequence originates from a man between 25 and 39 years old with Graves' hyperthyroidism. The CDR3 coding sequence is TGTGCCAGCTCCATTGTCCGGGGGGTCAATGAGCAGTTCTTC. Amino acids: CASSIVRGVNEQFF.